The 4 T cell receptor beta chains given below trace back to one sample, sequenced in a study of cytomegalovirus exposure and HLA in healthy donors. The PCR ran on 60 Vbeta and 13 Jbeta primers. Clones were read by immunoSEQ multiplex PCR, and TCRdb kept only the in-frame ones, dropping some. The repertoire has under 200,000 clones, about three quarters of them found once; the top ten carry 2% to 3%. The specimen sequenced was PBMCs. All receptors come from a female donor in good health and CMV-seronegative.

The genes are TRBV30 and TRBJ1-5; 7 bases are a match to TRBD1. V dropped 0 bases and J dropped 1; count of bases not matched to a gene: 3. This CDR3 contains 15 residues. Germline V CDR1 and CDR2: GTSNPN, SVGIG (reference sequence). The CDR3 DNA follows: TGTGCCTGGAGTGTTTCGGACAGGAGCAATCAGCCCCAGCATTTT. Its protein product is CAWSVSDRSNQPQHF.

Written as DNA, the CDR3 is TGTGCCAGCTCTCGACAGGTTTACGAGCAGTACTTC. Encoded protein: CASSRQVYEQYF. J is TRBJ2-7 and V is TRBV18; D may be TRBD1 (6 bases). V shed 6 bases and J shed 4 bases, with 10 bases lying between them. The CDR3 contains 12 residues. Germline assignment: CDR1 KGHSH and CDR2 LQKENI.

The chain employs TRBV7-2 and TRBJ2-7; the match to TRBD2 covers 7 bases. Germline V lookup: CDR1 SGHTA, CDR2 FQGNSA. V lost 4 bases and J lost 2; bases outside the gene matches: 8. This CDR3 is built from 15 residues. The CDR3 reads CASSSAGVGAYEQYF. CDR3 DNA sequence: TGTGCCAGCAGCTCGGCGGGAGTGGGGGCCTACGAGCAGTACTTC.

Only a few counts were recorded for this clone. V is TRBV2 and J is TRBJ2-5; tentatively, D is TRBD1 (6 bases). The assigned J gene may be wrong: the sequence end matches TRBJ2-7 better. The CDR3 spans 14 residues. Germline loops: CDR1 SNHLY, CDR2 FYNNEI. The CDR3 sequence is CASGGQWSSYEQYF. The CDR3, as DNA: TGTGCCAGCGGAGGACAGTGGAGCTCCTACGAGCAGTACTTC.